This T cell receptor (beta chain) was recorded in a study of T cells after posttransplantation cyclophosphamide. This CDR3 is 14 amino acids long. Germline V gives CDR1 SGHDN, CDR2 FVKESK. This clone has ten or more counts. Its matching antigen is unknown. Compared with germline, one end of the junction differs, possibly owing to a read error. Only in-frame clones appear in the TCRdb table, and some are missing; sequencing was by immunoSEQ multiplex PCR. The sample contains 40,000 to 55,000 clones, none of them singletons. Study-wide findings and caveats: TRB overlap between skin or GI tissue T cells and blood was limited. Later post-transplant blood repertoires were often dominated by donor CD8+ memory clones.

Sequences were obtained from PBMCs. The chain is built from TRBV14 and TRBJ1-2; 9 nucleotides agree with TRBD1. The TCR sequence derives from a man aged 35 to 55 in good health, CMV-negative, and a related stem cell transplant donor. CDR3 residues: CASSQIWDRDGYAF. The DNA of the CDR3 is TGTGCCAGCAGCCAAATCTGGGACAGGGACGGCTACGCCTTC. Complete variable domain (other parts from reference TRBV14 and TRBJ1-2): EAGVTQFPSHSVIEKGQTVTLRCDPISGHDNLYWYRRVMGKEIKFLLHFVKESKQDESGMPNNRFLAERTGGTYSTLKVQPAELEDSGVYFCASSQIWDRDGYAFGSGTRLTVV.